The source of this T cell receptor (beta chain) is a study of blood T cells in healthy people across ages. With respect to this clonotype: The target antigen is unknown.

V shed 4 bases and J 10 bases; nucleotides not matched to a gene: 7. The CDR3 has 14 residues. Germline V lookup: CDR1 SGHDT, CDR2 YYEEEE. A second PCR, run for about 6 to 11 cycles, used a sample-barcoded 5' primer plus a J-beta primer mix. TCRdb called the 5' RACE reads again in MiXCR, with one record for every CDR3 protein. The data hold hundreds of thousands of distinct CDR3 sequences, with roughly 60% observed a single time. Every sample gave at least 5 micrograms of total RNA when it was extracted. Points from the study as a whole: The diversity estimates, figures obtained from one million T cells, were considered underestimates.

The sequencing input was blood. The chain joins TRBV5-6 to TRBJ2-1; 11 bases line up with TRBD2. The TCR originated in a man aged 30 to 39 in good health. The DNA of the CDR3 is TGTGCCAGCAGCGAGATAGCGGGAGGGCGAGAGCAGTTCTTC. This encodes CASSEIAGGREQFF.